The source of this T cell receptor beta chain is a study of CD8 T cells in Susac syndrome. Trimming took off 4 bases at V and 0 bases at J, with 16 bases between the two ends. The germline V gene encodes CDR1 SGHVS and CDR2 FQNEAQ. The CDR3 covers 17 residues. Reverse transcription of roughly 0.45 to 1 ug RNA was carried out with random hexamers. Across 54 Vbeta and 13 Jbeta, immunoSEQ multiplex PCR amplified TCR beta CDR3. TCRdb redid the calling of the immunoSEQ multiplex PCR reads with MiXCR, one entry per CDR3 protein. The data hold around 230,000 distinct CDR3 sequences, with 95% to 97% observed a single time. Findings and caveats of the study: The study's TCR sequencing and HLA analysis drew on a certain number of individuals. That number was acknowledged as relatively small.

With regard to this clonotype: The target antigen is unknown.

Material for sequencing was CD4+ T cells from PBMCs. This clonotype originated in a human donor with Susac syndrome. The genes are TRBV7-8 and TRBJ1-5, with D uncertain. For the CDR3, the DNA is TGTGCCAGCAGCTCCTGGCCCGACGGTTATAGCAATCAGCCCCAGCATTTT. This codes for CASSSWPDGYSNQPQHF.